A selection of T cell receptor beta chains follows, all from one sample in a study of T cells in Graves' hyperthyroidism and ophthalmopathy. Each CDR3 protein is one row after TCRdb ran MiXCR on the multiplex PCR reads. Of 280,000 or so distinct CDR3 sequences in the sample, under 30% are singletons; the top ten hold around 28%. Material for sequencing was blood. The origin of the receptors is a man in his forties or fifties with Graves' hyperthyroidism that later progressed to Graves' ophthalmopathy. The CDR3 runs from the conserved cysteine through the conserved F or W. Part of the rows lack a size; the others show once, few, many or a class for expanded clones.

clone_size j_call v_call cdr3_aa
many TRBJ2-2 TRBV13 CASSLEPSSGELFF
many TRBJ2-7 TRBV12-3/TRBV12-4 CASSTPSSYEQYF
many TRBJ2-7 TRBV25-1 CASSVLAGGNTSYEQYF
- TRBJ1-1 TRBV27 CASSLAGGLNTEAFF
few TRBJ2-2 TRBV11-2 CASIPWRRGTGELFF
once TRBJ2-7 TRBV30 CAWSLNRAEQYF
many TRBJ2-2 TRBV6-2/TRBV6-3 CASDREGLNTGELFF
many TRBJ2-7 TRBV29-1 CSVETGSLREQYF
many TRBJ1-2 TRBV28 CASSATGRRVNYGYTF
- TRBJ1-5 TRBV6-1 CAGGDGENQPQHF
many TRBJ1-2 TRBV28 CASRIGGRDYGYTF
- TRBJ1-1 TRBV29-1 CSVGIEGQVSSEAFF
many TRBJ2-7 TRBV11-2 CASNTGGYEQYF
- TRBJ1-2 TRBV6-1 CASSITGTVGATYGYTF
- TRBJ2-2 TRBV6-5 CASSSGPVNTGELFF
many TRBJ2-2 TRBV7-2 CASSLDRLGGELFF
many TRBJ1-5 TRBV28 CASSHPGARQPQHF
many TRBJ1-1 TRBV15 CATSRELGFQAFF
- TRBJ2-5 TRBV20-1 CSATRPDRVEGTQYF
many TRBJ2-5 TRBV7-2 CASSLDRTIGETQYF
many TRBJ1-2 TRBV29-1 CSAPGVPGYTF
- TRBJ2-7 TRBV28 CASLRRLAGVGEQYF
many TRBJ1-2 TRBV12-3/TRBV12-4 CASSSTGGFGYTF
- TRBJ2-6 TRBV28 CASSSPRSAGANVLTF
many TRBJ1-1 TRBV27 CASSPPGGPLDTEAFF
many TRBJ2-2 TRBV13 CASSPRRVRNGELFF
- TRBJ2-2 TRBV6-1 CATSGTGDTGELFF
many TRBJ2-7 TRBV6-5 CASSSGTGGFYEQYF
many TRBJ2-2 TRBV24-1 CATSDLAGGPKTGELFF
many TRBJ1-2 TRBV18 CASSPAGEGYTF
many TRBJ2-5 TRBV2 CASSPVYQETQYF
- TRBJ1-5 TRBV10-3 CAISDPGSNQPQHF
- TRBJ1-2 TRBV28 CASSSTVPNGYTF
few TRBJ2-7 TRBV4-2 CASSQEGGRASYEQYF
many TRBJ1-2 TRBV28 CASKVAPRGYGYTF
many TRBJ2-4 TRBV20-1 CSARISGLAGAKNIQYF
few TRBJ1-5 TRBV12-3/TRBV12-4 CASTNSNQPQHF
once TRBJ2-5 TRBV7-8 CASSKGQGQETQYF
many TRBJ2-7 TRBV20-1 CSATPTQRSSYEQYF